Reported below is one T cell receptor (beta chain). In the original processing: The authors estimated nucleated cell counts from reference gene primer amplification. Using immunoSEQ multiplex PCR, the repertoire was profiled, and TCRdb retains in-frame clones only, with some absent. V, J and clone size reflect that table, while D and trimming were determined from the DNA. The sample has 35,000 to 40,000 clones, approximately 81% seen once. This specimen belongs to a study of blood T cell repertoires in COVID-19. Trimming cost V 1 base and J 5 bases, with 5 bases left between them. The germline V gene has CDR1 LGHDT and CDR2 YNNKEL (reference sequence). The CDR3 is made up of 12 amino acids.

Source material: peripheral blood. The gene calls are TRBV3-1 (or the pseudogene TRBV3-2) and TRBJ1-1; unclear D gene. This sequence originates from a man aged 55 to 70 with COVID-19, enrolled during active disease. The CDR3 DNA reads as TGTGCCAGCAGCCAAGGGCTGACTGAAGCTTTCTTT. The encoded protein is CASSQGLTEAFF.